The 20 T cell receptor beta chains given below trace back to one sample, sequenced in a study of T cell repertoires in cytomegalovirus infection. Each CDR3 protein gets one entry after TCRdb re-called the reads with MiXCR. The data contain 300,000 to 400,000 distinct CDR3 sequences, over 7.5% of them singletons. The source material was PBMCs. The receptors here all came from a human donor in good health (CMV status not recorded). Some clones in this sample may be carry-over from other donors' samples.

This clonotype has a handful of counts. This chain joins TRBV7-7 and TRBJ2-7; D call uncertain. The CDR3 has 13 residues. V was shortened by 3 bases and J by 2 bases, with 8 bases between the two germline ends. Germline-derived CDR1 and CDR2 are SSHAT and FNYEAQ (reference sequence). For the CDR3, the DNA is TGTGCCAGCAGCTTGGCGGAAACCTACGAGCAGTACTTC. Encoded protein: CASSLAETYEQYF.

In this sample, this clonotype turned up many times. The chain is built from TRBV7-9 and TRBJ2-3, with TRBD2 identical over 8 bases. Germline loops: CDR1 SEHNR, CDR2 FQNEAQ (reference sequence). V gave up 3 bases and J gave up 3 bases; unmatched junction bases: 5. The CDR3 consists of 15 residues. The CDR3 reads CASSFGGGGTDTQYF. The CDR3, as DNA: TGTGCCAGCAGCTTCGGGGGCGGGGGGACAGATACGCAGTATTTT. Full variable domain (remainder filled in from reference TRBV7-9 and TRBJ2-3): DTGVSQNPRHKITKRGQNVTFRCDPISEHNRLYWYRQTLGQGPEFLTYFQNEAQLEKSRLLSDRFSAERPKGSFSTLEIQRTEQGDSAMYLCASSFGGGGTDTQYFGPGTRLTVL.

Concerning this clonotype: A much larger clone sits a single nucleotide away, making a read error possible. The chain employs TRBV7-6 and TRBJ2-1; possibly TRBD1 for D (5 bases). The CDR3 length is 15 residues. V was cut by 2 bases and J by 10 bases, with 18 bases left in between. Germline CDR1 SGHVS, CDR2 FNYEAQ. The CDR3 region has the DNA TGTGCCAGCAGCTTACAGGGTTTCACCTCCTACGAGCAGTTCTTC. This encodes CASSLQGFTSYEQFF.

This clonotype appeared many times. V and J are TRBV7-2 and TRBJ1-3; no definite D call. This CDR3 comprises 13 residues. CDR1 and CDR2 (germline): SGHTA, FQGNSA. Trimming left V 2 bases short and J 2 bases short, with 4 bases between. CDR3 loop: CASSLMAGNTIYF. DNA of the CDR3: TGTGCCAGCAGCTTAATGGCTGGAAACACCATATATTTT.

This clonotype was seen at least ten times. The chain combines TRBV7-6 with TRBJ1-3, with D possibly being TRBD1 (5 bases). Germline loops: CDR1 SGHVS, CDR2 FNYEAQ. The CDR3 has 12 amino acids. V lost 2 bases, J lost 9 bases, and 8 bases lay in between. CDR3 nucleotides: TGTGCCAGCAGCTTAACGAGGGGCACCATATATTTT. Its protein is CASSLTRGTIYF.

The chain employs TRBV14 and TRBJ2-7, with 11 bases identical to TRBD2. The length of the CDR3 is 15 residues. In germline, CDR1 is SGHDN, CDR2 FVKESK. With 7 bases clipped from V and 4 bases from J, the junction kept 9 bases outside the gene matches. For the CDR3, the DNA is TGTGCCAGCAAACGCACTAGCGGGAGTAGGTACGAGCAGTACTTC. Translation gives CASKRTSGSRYEQYF.

This clonotype came up many times. The chain joins TRBV10-3 to TRBJ2-7; D call uncertain. V lost 5 bases and J lost 2, with 10 bases in between. The CDR3 has 13 amino acids. Germline CDR1 reads ENHRY; CDR2 reads SYGVKD. CDR3 in amino acids: CAISNYGTYEQYF. Written as DNA, the CDR3 is TGTGCCATCAGTAATTACGGAACCTACGAGCAGTACTTC.

This clonotype occurred many times. This chain links TRBV7-2 with TRBJ2-3; TRBD2 matches at 9 bases. Germline lookup yields CDR1 SGHTA and CDR2 FQGNSA. The junction had 5 bases not matched to a gene; V was cut back by 3 bases and J by 4 bases. There are 15 residues in the CDR3. As DNA, the CDR3 is TGTGCCAGCAGCTTCACCAGCGGGGGGCCAGATACGCAGTATTTT. This codes for CASSFTSGGPDTQYF.

V and J are TRBV12-5 and TRBJ1-1; 7 nucleotides align to TRBD1. Per the germline V gene, CDR1 is LGHNT and CDR2 is FRNRAP. The ends lost 7 bases at V and 3 bases at J; junction bases unmatched: 11. This CDR3 region has 15 residues. CDR3: CASAPLTGMHTEAFF. The CDR3 nucleotides are TGTGCTAGTGCCCCCCTGACAGGGATGCACACTGAAGCTTTCTTT. Together with reference TRBV12-5 and TRBJ1-1, the CDR3 gives the full variable domain: DARVTQTPRHKVTEMGQEVTMRCQPILGHNTVFWYRQTMMQGLELLAYFRNRAPLDDSGMPKDRFSAEMPDATLATLKIQPSEPRDSAVYFCASAPLTGMHTEAFFGQGTRLTVV.

Comment on this clonotype: A single base separates this from a much larger clone, so it may be a read error. This chain uses TRBV12-3 or TRBV12-4 with TRBJ2-7, with D possibly called TRBD1 or TRBD2 (5 bases each). The CDR3 loop spans 14 amino acids. V was cut by 7 bases and J by 2 bases, with 15 bases left in between. The CDR3 DNA sequence: TGTGCCAGCAAAGAGGGACCGAGCCCCTACGAGCAGTACTTC. Its translation: CASKEGPSPYEQYF.

This clonotype was picked up many times. The chain recombines TRBV7-8 with TRBJ2-5, with TRBD2 matching over 10 bases. Trimming cost V 5 bases and J 7 bases; bases outside gene matches: 16. This CDR3 spans 17 amino acids. Germline loops: CDR1 SGHVS, CDR2 FQNEAQ. CDR3 DNA: TGTGCCAGCAGCCGAATTGCGCGGACTAGCGGATTAAGGACCCAGTACTTC. Protein sequence: CASSRIARTSGLRTQYF.

This clonotype was picked up a small number of times. The V call is TRBV7-2, the J call TRBJ2-1; 8 positions agree with TRBD2. Germline-derived CDR1 and CDR2 are SGHTA and FQGNSA. V shed 2 bases and J 0 bases; nucleotides not matched to a gene: 6. The CDR3 is made up of 17 amino acids. The CDR3: CASSLFGAGASYNEQFF. The CDR3 bases are TGTGCCAGCAGCTTATTTGGAGCGGGGGCCTCCTACAATGAGCAGTTCTTC.

This clonotype showed up just a few times. The rearrangement links TRBV7-9 to TRBJ1-1; D possibly corresponds to TRBD1 (5 bases). CDR3 length: 12 residues. V shed 3 bases and J shed 10 bases, with 12 bases lying between them. Germline V gene data show CDR1 as SEHNR and CDR2 as FQNEAQ (reference sequence). DNA of the CDR3: TGTGCCAGCAGCTTTTGGACATCGGGAGCTTTCTTT. The encoded protein is CASSFWTSGAFF. The whole variable domain, remainder taken from reference TRBV7-9 and TRBJ1-1, is DTGVSQNPRHKITKRGQNVTFRCDPISEHNRLYWYRQTLGQGPEFLTYFQNEAQLEKSRLLSDRFSAERPKGSFSTLEIQRTEQGDSAMYLCASSFWTSGAFFGQGTRLTVV.

V is TRBV5-1 and J is TRBJ2-1, with 16 bases that match TRBD2. Trimming at V came to 3 bases and at J to 15 bases, leaving 12 bases not matched to a gene. This CDR3 has 16 residues. The germline V gene encodes CDR1 SGHRS and CDR2 YFSETQ. CDR3 residues: CASSSGLAGGYQRAFF. For the CDR3, the DNA is TGCGCCAGCAGCTCGGGACTAGCGGGGGGGTATCAAAGGGCGTTCTTC. Drawing the rest from reference TRBV5-1 and TRBJ2-1, the complete variable domain is KAGVTQTPRYLIKTRGQQVTLSCSPISGHRSVSWYQQTPGQGLQFLFEYFSETQRNKGNFPGRFSGRQFSNSRSEMNVSTLELGDSALYLCASSSGLAGGYQRAFFGPGTRLTVL.

This clonotype was observed many times. This sequence joins TRBV11-3 and TRBJ2-2, with TRBD1 matching over 9 bases. This CDR3 contains 16 residues. Trimming took 5 bases from V and 1 from J; bases not matched to a gene: 5. The germline CDR1 and CDR2 sequences are SGHNT and YENEEA. As DNA, the CDR3 is TGTGCCAGCAGCACCCGACAGGGGGAGAACACCGGGGAGCTGTTTTTT. Amino acid sequence: CASSTRQGENTGELFF.

This clonotype showed up just a few times. The chain carries TRBV7-6 and TRBJ1-1; D is undetermined. Trimming cost V 0 bases and J 8 bases, with 19 bases left between them. The CDR3 runs 16 residues. Looked up from germline, CDR1 is SGHVS and CDR2 is FNYEAQ. CDR3 amino acids: CASSLARVSGSNEAFF. The CDR3 nucleotides are TGTGCCAGCAGCTTAGCGCGGGTATCCGGGTCCAACGAAGCTTTCTTT.

This clonotype occurred a few times. Here the CDR3 DNA reads TGTGCCAGCAGACTACACACAGACACTGAAGCTTTCTTT. Its protein product is CASRLHTDTEAFF. The chain has TRBV28 and TRBJ1-1; D is ambiguous. The V and J ends lost 6 bases and 3 bases respectively, with 11 bases between them. Germline loops: CDR1 MDHEN, CDR2 SYDVKM. The CDR3 extends over 13 amino acids.

This clonotype was seen a few times. This chain joins TRBV12-3 or TRBV12-4 and TRBJ2-2; D is unclear. Trimming shortened V by 6 bases and J by 4 bases, and 15 bases separated the two germline ends. The CDR3 covers 15 residues. The CDR3 here is CASSPQAQGTGELFF. CDR3 sequence (DNA): TGTGCCAGCAGCCCGCAAGCCCAAGGCACCGGGGAGCTGTTTTTT.

This clonotype was picked up a small number of times. This chain joins TRBV10-3 and TRBJ2-3; tentative D call: TRBD2 (5 bases). Trimming took off 9 bases at V and 4 bases at J, with 14 bases between the two ends. Germline CDR1 is ENHRY and CDR2 is SYGVKD. The CDR3 loop spans 13 amino acids. The CDR3 coding sequence is TGTGCCATTTCACTCAGCGGCCCAGATACGCAGTATTTT. This gives the protein CAISLSGPDTQYF.

This clonotype was observed many times. This chain uses TRBV28 with TRBJ1-2; 7 nucleotides align to TRBD1. CDR1 and CDR2 (germline): MDHEN, SYDVKM. The CDR3 totals 16 residues. The V segment lost 4 bases and the J segment 3 bases; nucleotides outside the gene matches: 11. Here the CDR3 reads CASSSPSTGTDYGYTF. The CDR3 DNA reads as TGTGCCAGCAGTTCCCCTTCGACAGGGACGGACTATGGCTACACCTTC.